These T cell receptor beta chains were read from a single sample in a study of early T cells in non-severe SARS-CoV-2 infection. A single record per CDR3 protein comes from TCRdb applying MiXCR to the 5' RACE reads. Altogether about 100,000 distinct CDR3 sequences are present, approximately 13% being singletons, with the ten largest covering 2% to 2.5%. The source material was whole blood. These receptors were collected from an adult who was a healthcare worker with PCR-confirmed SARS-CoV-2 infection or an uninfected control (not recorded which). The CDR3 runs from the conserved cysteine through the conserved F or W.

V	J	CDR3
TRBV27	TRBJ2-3	CASSPQGRLPDTQYF
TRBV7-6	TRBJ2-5	CASSFRGGPETQYF
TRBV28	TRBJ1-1	CASSSRALNTEAFF
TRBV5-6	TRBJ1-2	CASSSHRTGYTF
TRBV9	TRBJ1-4	CASSPPGSEKLFF
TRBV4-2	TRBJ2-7	CASSRDLTGYEQYF
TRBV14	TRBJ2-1	CASSSNVRGSSYNEQFF
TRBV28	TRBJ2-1	CASRPLRAGGSLEQFF
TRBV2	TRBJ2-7	CASSEGVYGPYEQYF
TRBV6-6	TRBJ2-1	CASSYVVAGRGEQFF
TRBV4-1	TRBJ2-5	CASSPRGLEVTQYF
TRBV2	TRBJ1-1	CASSRQVTEAFF
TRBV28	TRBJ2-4	CASSLGLAGGTRGIQYF
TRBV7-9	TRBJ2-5	CASTPGVQETQYF
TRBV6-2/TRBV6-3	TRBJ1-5	CASNGQGDQPQHF
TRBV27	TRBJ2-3	CASSPGLASGRTDTQYF
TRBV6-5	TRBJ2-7	CASSPLGGTYEQYF
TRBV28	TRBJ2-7	CASSLYRGGAYEQYF
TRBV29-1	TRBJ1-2	CSVGDHYYGYTF
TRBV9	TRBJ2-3	CASSPNLHTQYF
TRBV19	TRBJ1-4	CASKPSSDGPTNEKLFF
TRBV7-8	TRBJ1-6	CASSLMQAAVASAPLHF
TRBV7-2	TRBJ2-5	CASSPGYRTQYF
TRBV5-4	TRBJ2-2	CASSLRGRTGELFF
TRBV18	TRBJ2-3	CASSPSGTSGDTQYF
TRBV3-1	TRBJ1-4	CASSGKTGEKLFF
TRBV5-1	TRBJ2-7	CASSLAGDPAQYEQYF
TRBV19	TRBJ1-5	CASSKGQGYSNQPQHF
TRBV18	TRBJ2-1	CASSPRGGINNEQFF
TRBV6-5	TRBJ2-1	CASSFRGLAGLQFF
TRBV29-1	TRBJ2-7	CSVETYYYEQYF
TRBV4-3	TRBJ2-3	CASSQGLLLADTQYF
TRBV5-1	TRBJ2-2	CASSPRAENTGELFF
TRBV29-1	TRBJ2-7	CSVEDPPGEQYF
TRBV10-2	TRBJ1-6	CASNPGPGNPLHF
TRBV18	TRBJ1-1	CASSVGGGMNTEAFF
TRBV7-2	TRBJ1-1	CASSPGQMNTEAFF
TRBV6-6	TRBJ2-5	CASTHGEGGIQETQYF
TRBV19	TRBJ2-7	CASSQRGNSGEQYF
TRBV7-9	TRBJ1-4	CASSPRGGGNNEKLFF
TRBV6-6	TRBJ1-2	CANRAGINYGYTF
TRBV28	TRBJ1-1	CASSMLGQQNTEAFF
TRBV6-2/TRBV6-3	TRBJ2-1	CASRRQPIAGDEQFF
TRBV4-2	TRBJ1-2	CASSPLGTTASFGYTF
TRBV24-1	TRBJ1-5	CATSETGGLQPQHF
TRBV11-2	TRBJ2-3	CASSYGSQQYF
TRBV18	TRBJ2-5	CASSPGFGETQYF
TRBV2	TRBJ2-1	CASSWGGGNEQFF
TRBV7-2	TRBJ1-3	CASSPRQVGTGNTIYF
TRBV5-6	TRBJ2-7	CASSRRTGWNEQYF
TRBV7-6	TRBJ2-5	CASSLFAGQETQYF
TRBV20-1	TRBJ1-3	CSTSLQGGKGNTMYF
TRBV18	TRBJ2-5	CAISPTGGTQYF